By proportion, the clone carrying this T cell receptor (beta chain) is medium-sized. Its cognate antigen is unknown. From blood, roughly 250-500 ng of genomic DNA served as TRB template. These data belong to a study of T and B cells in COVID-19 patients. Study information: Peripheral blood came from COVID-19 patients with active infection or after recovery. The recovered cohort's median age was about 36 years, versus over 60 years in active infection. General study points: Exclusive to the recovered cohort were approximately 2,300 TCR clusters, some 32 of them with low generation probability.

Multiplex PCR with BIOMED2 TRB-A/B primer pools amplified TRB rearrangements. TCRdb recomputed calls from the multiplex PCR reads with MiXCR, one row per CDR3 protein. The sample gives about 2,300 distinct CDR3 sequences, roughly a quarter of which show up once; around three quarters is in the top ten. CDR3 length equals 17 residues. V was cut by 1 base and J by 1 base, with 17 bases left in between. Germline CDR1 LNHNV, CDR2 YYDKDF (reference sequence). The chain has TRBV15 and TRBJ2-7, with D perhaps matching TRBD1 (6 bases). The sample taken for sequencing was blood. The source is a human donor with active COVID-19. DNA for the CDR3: TGTGCCACCAGCAGAGTCTCGGGCAGGGGCGCGTCCTACGAGCAGTACTTC. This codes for CATSRVSGRGASYEQYF.